Listed below are T cell receptor beta chains from one sample, sequenced in a study of blood T cells in healthy people across ages. TCRdb used MiXCR to reprocess the 5' RACE reads, holding one entry per CDR3 protein. Found here are about 780,000 distinct CDR3 sequences, approximately 24% of them singletons; the top ten hold over 2.5%. These data also featured in a second study, about T cells of mothers and their children.

The sample taken for sequencing was blood. These receptors were obtained from a boy younger than 18 in good health. Each CDR3 is given with its conserved first and last residue. A D gene is named only where the DNA matches it firmly. Clone sizes are given selectively: once, few, many, or a class where the clone is expanded.

>NA|TRBJ1-2|TRBV5-1|NA
TGCGCCAGCAGCTTGGGCGACTTTTTCGATGGCTACACCTTC
CASSLGDFFDGYTF
>NA|TRBJ2-5|TRBV7-9|few
TGTGCCAGCAGCCACACAGGGTCCTCGGAGACCCAGTACTTC
CASSHTGSSETQYF
>TRBD1|TRBJ1-2|TRBV6-1|NA
TGTGCCAGCACCACTCCGGGACAGGAGACCAACTATGGCTACACCTTC
CASTTPGQETNYGYTF
>TRBD1|TRBJ1-1|TRBV2|NA
TGTGCCATAGAGGGGGCCAGGGGAGGCAGGTCTATGAACACTGAAGCTTTCTTT
CAIEGARGGRSMNTEAFF
>NA|TRBJ2-7|TRBV28|few
TGTGCCAGCAGTACACAGGTCGCGAGGCAGTACTTC
CASSTQVARQYF
>NA|TRBJ2-2|TRBV6-1|NA
TGTGCCAGCACGGACAGGGAGGGGACCGGGGAGCTGTTTTTT
CASTDREGTGELFF
>NA|TRBJ2-1|TRBV4-1|NA
TGCGCCAGCAGCCAAACATTAAGCTCCTACAATGAGCAGTTCTTC
CASSQTLSSYNEQFF
>NA|TRBJ2-3|TRBV28|NA
TGTGCCAGCACAACCCCGGGAGATACGCAGTATTTT
CASTTPGDTQYF
>TRBD1|TRBJ1-5|TRBV10-2|NA
TGCGCCAGCAGTGAGTCTGGGACAGGGAATCAGCCCCAGCATTTT
CASSESGTGNQPQHF
>TRBD2|TRBJ2-7|TRBV7-9|NA
TGTGCCAGCAGCTGGGACTACCCTTCCTACGAGCAGTACTTC
CASSWDYPSYEQYF
>NA|TRBJ2-1|TRBV18|NA
TGTGCCAGCTCACCACCGGGGGGGCGAGATGAGCAGTTCTTC
CASSPPGGRDEQFF
>NA|TRBJ1-4|TRBV20-1|few
TGCAGTGCAAGGCCCACCGCATCGGAGGAAAAACTGTTTTTT
CSARPTASEEKLFF
>TRBD2|TRBJ2-3|TRBV28|NA
TGTGCCAGCAGTCCCGGAGTAGCGGGGGAAAACACAGATACGCAGTATTTT
CASSPGVAGENTDTQYF
>NA|TRBJ1-2|TRBV5-1|few
TGCGCCAGCAGCTTCTTGGGCCTCACGTCTGGCTACACCTTC
CASSFLGLTSGYTF
>NA|TRBJ1-4|TRBV5-1|NA
TGCGCCAGCAGCTTGGGATGGCAGGGCGGCGAAAAACTGTTTTTT
CASSLGWQGGEKLFF
>NA|TRBJ2-5|TRBV11-3|NA
TGTGCCAGCAAGGAGTATCTTCCAGAGACCCAGTACTTC
CASKEYLPETQYF
>NA|TRBJ2-5|TRBV5-1|many
TGTGCCAGCAGCCTGGGGGGCCAACAAGAGACCCAGTACTTC
CASSLGGQQETQYF
>NA|TRBJ2-7|TRBV9|few
TGTGCCAGCAGCGTAGTGTGGCGAGACTACGAGCAGTACTTC
CASSVVWRDYEQYF
>NA|TRBJ1-2|TRBV7-9|NA
TGTGCCAGCAGCCCCTTCAAAGTCTGGGTCCTACAGGATGGCTACACCTTC
CASSPFKVWVLQDGYTF
>NA|TRBJ1-2|TRBV7-2|NA
TGTGCCAGCACTTTCAGACCGGGGGCTAACTATGGCTACACCTTC
CASTFRPGANYGYTF
>TRBD2|TRBJ2-4|TRBV2|NA
TGTGCCAGCAGTTGGACTAGCGGGGGACAAAACATTCAGTACTTC
CASSWTSGGQNIQYF
>NA|TRBJ1-6|TRBV6-2/TRBV6-3|few
TGTGCCAGCAGTTTTGCCATGGGCACGGCGTATAATTCACCCCTCCACTTT
CASSFAMGTAYNSPLHF
>NA|TRBJ1-6|TRBV20-1|NA
TGCAGTGCTAGAGATTCCAGGGCTTCAAGATCACCCCTCCACTTT
CSARDSRASRSPLHF
>TRBD2|TRBJ2-5|TRBV12-3/TRBV12-4|few
TGTGCCAGCAGTCTTAGCGGGGCGGGAGAGACCCAGTACTTC
CASSLSGAGETQYF
>NA|TRBJ2-5|TRBV29-1|NA
TGCAGCGCCACCAGGAGGGAGACCCAGTACTTC
CSATRRETQYF
>NA|TRBJ2-7|TRBV9|NA
TGTGCCAGCAGCCCCGGGACTTACGTCGAGCAGTACTTC
CASSPGTYVEQYF
>NA|TRBJ1-6|TRBV30|NA
TGTGCCTGGAGGTCGGACAGCCCTAATTCACCCCTCCACTTT
CAWRSDSPNSPLHF
>TRBD2|TRBJ2-5|TRBV10-3|NA
TGTGCCATCAGTGAGTACCAGCGGGGGGCCCAAGAGACCCAGTACTTC
CAISEYQRGAQETQYF
>TRBD1|TRBJ2-1|TRBV6-5|NA
TGTGCCAGCAGTTACTCGAGTCCCGCGCGTAGGGACAGACCTTTTTACAATGAGCAGTTCTTC
CASSYSSPARRDRPFYNEQFF
>NA|TRBJ2-3|TRBV3-1|few
TGTGCCAGCAGCCAAGAGGAAGGGGCGGCAGATACGCAGTATTTT
CASSQEEGAADTQYF
>TRBD2|TRBJ2-1|TRBV6-1|few
TGTGCCAGCAGTGAAGGAGGGACTAGCGGGGGGGCAAATGAGCAGTTCTTC
CASSEGGTSGGANEQFF
>TRBD1|TRBJ1-2|TRBV6-5|NA
TGTGCCAGCAGTTACTCACCGGACAGGGGGAAAAGTGGCTACACCTTC
CASSYSPDRGKSGYTF
>NA|TRBJ1-2|TRBV20-1|NA
TGCAGTACTCCCAGGACAGCGGTGGATAATGGCTACACCTTC
CSTPRTAVDNGYTF